This TCR beta chain was sequenced in a study of T cell responses to AZD1222 COVID-19 vaccine. Overall study results and limits: The study found vaccine-associated CD4 TCRs spanning spike, dominant at 160-218 and 743-854. The donors showed a predominance of white British ancestry and of females, with possible underestimation of clonal diversity.

With regard to this clone: Its antigen is still unknown.

Profiling relied on immunoSEQ multiplex PCR, and the TCRdb table lists in-frame clones only, not all of them. The table has more than 85,000 clones, roughly 89% seen once; the top ten hold about 15%. Trimming left V 5 bases short and J 2 bases short, with 16 bases between. The CDR3 is 15 amino acids. Per the germline V gene, CDR1 is MDHEN and CDR2 is SYDVKM. The chain carries TRBV28 and TRBJ2-7; the D gene is possibly TRBD2 (6 bases). The sequence derives from an adult who received the AZD1222 COVID-19 vaccine. This specimen consisted of peripheral blood, obtained 28 days after the second AZD1222 dose. The CDR3 DNA is TGTGCCAGCAGTCCACCTGGGGCGGGGACCTACGAGCAGTACTTC. Its protein is CASSPPGAGTYEQYF. The full variable domain, its missing parts supplied by reference TRBV28 and TRBJ2-7, is DVKVTQSSRYLVKRTGEKVFLECVQDMDHENMFWYRQDPGLGLRLIYFSYDVKMKEKGDIPEGYSVSREKKERFSLILESASTNQTSMYLCASSPPGAGTYEQYFGPGTRLTVT.